This T cell receptor (beta chain) was sequenced for a study of T-cell memory formation after mild COVID-19. This clonotype was picked up a small number of times. TCRdb reprocessed the 5' RACE reads with MiXCR, giving one entry per CDR3 protein. The sample consists of 400,000 to 500,000 distinct CDR3 sequences, around 17% of them appearing once. Sequenced sample: PBMCs or a T cell subset sorted from them (not recorded which). The TCR originated in a man between 18 and 35 years old who had mild COVID-19 (a few samples of this study predate the infection). Cell type and time point are not known.

The CDR3 loop is CASSLEPANSPLHF. The CDR3 DNA follows: TGCGCCAGCAGCTTGGAGCCAGCGAATTCACCCCTCCACTTT. The genes are TRBV5-1 and TRBJ1-6, with unresolved D. With 0 bases removed from V and 7 bases from J, the gap between germline ends came to 8 bases. This CDR3 contains 14 residues. Germline assignment: CDR1 SGHRS and CDR2 YFSETQ.